This TCR beta chain originates from a study of T-cell memory formation after mild COVID-19. Study in general: Most TCR clusters belonged to a single donor. Findings and caveats of the study: Nothing showed for sure that second-wave clones peaking on day 37 were SARS-CoV-2 specific. Day 15 to 85 contractors were CD4/CD8 balanced; later expanders leaned CD4+.

Using its own MiXCR run on the 5' RACE reads, TCRdb lists one record per CDR3 protein. This sample has about 110,000 distinct CDR3 sequences, with 18% found just once. This clonotype has only a few counts. The antigen remains undetermined. The CDR3 runs to 15 residues. V was pared by 0 bases and J by 5 bases, with 13 bases between. Germline CDR1 LGHNA, CDR2 YSLEER. The source of this sequence is a man aged 18 to 30 who had mild COVID-19 (a few samples of this study predate the infection). Cell type and time point are not known. Sequencing was performed on PBMCs or a T cell subset sorted from them (not recorded which). The V gene is TRBV4-3, the J gene TRBJ1-2, with D perhaps TRBD1 (5 bases). The chain's CDR3 is CASSQDFRGRYGYTF. CDR3 coding DNA: TGCGCCAGCAGCCAAGATTTCCGGGGGAGGTATGGCTACACCTTC.